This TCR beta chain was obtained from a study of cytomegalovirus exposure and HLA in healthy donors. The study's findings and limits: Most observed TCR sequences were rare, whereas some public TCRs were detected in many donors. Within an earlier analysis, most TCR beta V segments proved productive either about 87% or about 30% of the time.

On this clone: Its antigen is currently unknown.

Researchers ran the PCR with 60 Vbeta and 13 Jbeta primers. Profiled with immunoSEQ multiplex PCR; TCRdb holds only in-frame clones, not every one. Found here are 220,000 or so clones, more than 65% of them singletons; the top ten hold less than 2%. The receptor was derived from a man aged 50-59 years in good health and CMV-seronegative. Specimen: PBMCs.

CDR3: CASGRVREGPIEQFF. The CDR3 nucleotides read TGTGCCAGCGGTCGGGTGCGGGAGGGCCCCATTGAGCAGTTCTTC. The V call is TRBV27, the J call TRBJ2-1; 9 positions match TRBD2. J gave up 9 bases and V 8 bases, and 14 bases lay outside the gene matches. The germline CDR1 and CDR2 sequences are MNHEY and SMNVEV (reference sequence). This CDR3 is built from 15 residues.